These 15 T cell receptor beta chains were sequenced from one sample in a study of Graves' ophthalmopathy and Graves' hyperthyroidism. The authors amplified TCR beta CDR3 regions from RNA transcripts. RT-PCR was first run with HTBI primers, then multiplex PCR in a second round. TCRdb re-analysed the multiplex PCR reads in MiXCR, keeping a single row per CDR3 protein. The table lists approximately 410,000 distinct CDR3 sequences, 15% to 17% of them singletons. Sequenced material: peripheral blood. The receptors originated from a woman aged 18-29 years with stable Graves' hyperthyroidism.

This clonotype was counted at least ten times. The chain employs TRBV5-1 and TRBJ1-2; the D gene is possibly TRBD1 (6 bases). V lost 0 bases and J 0 bases, leaving 27 bases between the germline ends. The germline V gene encodes CDR1 SGHRS and CDR2 YFSETQ. This CDR3 contains 21 residues. The DNA of the CDR3 is TGCGCCAGCAGCTTGGAGGCCCTGACAGGCAAACGCTTCCTAGCTAACTATGGCTACACCTTC. It yields the protein CASSLEALTGKRFLANYGYTF.

This clonotype has at least ten counts. The chain has TRBV19 and TRBJ1-1; D gene unclear. The CDR3 is made up of 14 amino acids. Per the germline V gene, CDR1 is LNHDA and CDR2 is SQIVND (reference sequence). V was pared by 1 base and J by 1 base, with 7 bases between. The CDR3: CASSIGSRNTEAFF. CDR3 DNA sequence: TGTGCCAGTAGTATAGGGTCGAGGAACACTGAAGCTTTCTTT. Combining the CDR3 with reference TRBV19 and TRBJ1-1 gives the whole variable domain DGGITQSPKYLFRKEGQNVTLSCEQNLNHDAMYWYRQDPGQGLRLIYYSQIVNDFQKGDIAEGYSVSREKKESFPLTVTSAQKNPTAFYLCASSIGSRNTEAFFGQGTRLTVV.

CDR3 sequence reads: CASSSSGREAFF. CDR3 bases: TGTGCCAGCAGTTCCTCGGGGAGGGAAGCTTTCTTT. The V call is TRBV12-3 or TRBV12-4, the J call TRBJ1-1; D gene ambiguous. The ends were cut back, 4 bases at V and 8 bases at J, with 11 bases in the middle. The CDR3 is 12 amino acids.

This clonotype occurred many times. This chain joins TRBV7-9 and TRBJ1-1, with TRBD1 matching 8 bases. V shed 5 bases, J shed 1 base, and the junction held 0 bases outside the gene matches. CDR1 and CDR2 from the germline V gene are SEHNR and FQNEAQ (reference sequence). This CDR3 comprises 13 residues. The CDR3: CASSQGANTEAFF. CDR3 sequence (DNA): TGTGCCAGCAGCCAGGGGGCGAACACTGAAGCTTTCTTT.

This clonotype was recorded at least ten times. The rearrangement joins TRBV6-2 or TRBV6-3 to TRBJ2-3, with D uncertain. Per germline, CDR1 MNHEY and CDR2 SVGEGT. CDR3 length: 12 residues. V was cut by 0 bases and J by 6 bases, with 4 bases left in between. The CDR3 spells CASSYSPDTQYF. The CDR3 nucleotides are TGTGCCAGCAGTTACTCACCGGATACGCAGTATTTT.

The sample holds many counts of this clonotype. The chain links TRBV6-1 to TRBJ1-1; D gene uncertain. The germline V gene encodes CDR1 MNHNS and CDR2 SASEGT. V was trimmed by 4 bases and J by 3 bases, leaving 9 bases between them. This CDR3 has 13 residues. CDR3 in amino acids: CASSASVYTEAFF. The CDR3 DNA follows: TGTGCCAGCAGTGCCTCGGTCTACACTGAAGCTTTCTTT.

The V call is TRBV6-2 or TRBV6-3, the J call TRBJ2-7, with unresolved D. Germline V gene lookup returns CDR1 MNHEY and CDR2 SVGEGT. Trimming left V 0 bases short and J 11 bases short, with 8 bases between. CDR3 length: 11 amino acids. CDR3 DNA sequence: TGTGCCAGCAGTTACTCAGGGAAAGAGTACTTC. Translation: CASSYSGKEYF.

In this sample, this clonotype turned up many times. This chain links TRBV20-1 with TRBJ1-5; 9 bases are shared with TRBD1. There are 14 residues in the CDR3. Per the germline V gene, CDR1 is DFQATT and CDR2 is SNEGSKA (reference sequence). V gave up 6 bases and J gave up 5 bases; unmatched junction bases: 8. The CDR3 here is CSALGQGGDQPQHF. Written as DNA, the CDR3 is TGCAGTGCGTTGGGACAGGGAGGGGATCAGCCCCAGCATTTT.

This clonotype was seen many times. CDR3 in amino acids: CASSFTGQGNSPLHF. The CDR3 DNA reads TGTGCCAGCAGTTTTACCGGACAGGGGAATTCACCCCTCCACTTT. The J gene is TRBJ1-6, the V gene TRBV27; 9 bases align to TRBD1. Germline-derived CDR1 and CDR2 are MNHEY and SMNVEV (reference sequence). The CDR3 totals 15 residues. The J segment lost 7 bases and the V segment lost 3 bases, leaving 4 bases of the junction unmatched.

The table lists this clonotype with many counts. The chain is built from TRBV7-9 and TRBJ1-1, with TRBD1 as a possible D gene (5 bases). CDR3 length equals 15 residues. The V end lost 1 base, the J end lost 0 bases, and 9 bases lay between the germline ends. Germline V lookup: CDR1 SEHNR, CDR2 FQNEAQ (reference sequence). The CDR3 here is CASSLEGNMNTEAFF. The CDR3 DNA is TGTGCCAGCAGCTTAGAGGGGAACATGAACACTGAAGCTTTCTTT.

The rearrangement joins TRBV11-2 to TRBJ2-7, with TRBD2 matching 8 bases. Germline CDR1 is SGHAT and CDR2 is FQNNGV. The length of the CDR3 is 16 residues. V dropped 0 bases and J dropped 2; count of bases not matched to a gene: 6. Here the CDR3 reads CASSLDRGGGPYEQYF. CDR3 nucleotides: TGTGCCAGCAGCTTAGATCGGGGCGGGGGGCCCTACGAGCAGTACTTC.

For this clonotype: This may come from a read error, since a much larger clone is one base off. The V gene is TRBV11-2, the J gene TRBJ2-5; D possibly uses TRBD1 or TRBD2 (6 bases each). The germline V and J ends were trimmed by 5 bases and 1 base, with 11 bases remaining between them. The CDR3 length is 14 residues. Germline lookup yields CDR1 SGHAT and CDR2 FQNNGV. CDR3 in DNA: TGTGCCAGCAGCCAAGGGGGGATCCAAGAGACCCAGTACTTC. Its protein is CASSQGGIQETQYF.

This clonotype has ten or more counts. The genes are TRBV6-5 and TRBJ1-2; maybe TRBD1 (6 bases). CDR1 and CDR2 from the germline V gene are MNHEY and SVGAGI. CDR3 length: 14 amino acids. With 4 bases removed from V and 5 bases from J, the gap between germline ends came to 14 bases. CDR3 sequence: CASSSGVGRYGYTF. In DNA, the CDR3 is TGTGCCAGCAGTTCAGGGGTGGGGAGGTATGGCTACACCTTC.

Ten or more counts support this clonotype. The J gene is TRBJ1-6, the V gene TRBV7-9; D is ambiguous. From germline, CDR1 is SEHNR and CDR2 FQNEAQ (reference sequence). The CDR3 is 12 amino acids. Deletions cut 5 bases from V and 7 bases from J, with 6 bases between. The CDR3 sequence is CASSNWNSPLHF. Here the CDR3 DNA reads TGTGCCAGCAGCAATTGGAATTCACCCCTCCACTTT. The full variable domain, in which reference TRBV7-9 and TRBJ1-6 provide the parts outside the CDR3, is DTGVSQNPRHKITKRGQNVTFRCDPISEHNRLYWYRQTLGQGPEFLTYFQNEAQLEKSRLLSDRFSAERPKGSFSTLEIQRTEQGDSAMYLCASSNWNSPLHFGNGTRLTVT.

There are many counts of this clonotype. V and J are TRBV10-1 and TRBJ2-7; TRBD2 aligns across 10 bases. There are 15 residues in the CDR3. Germline V CDR1 and CDR2: WNHNN, SYGVQD (reference sequence). J lost 0 bases, V lost 4 bases, and 3 bases had no gene match. This chain's CDR3 is CASSGTSGSSYEQYF. The DNA for the CDR3 is TGCGCCAGCAGTGGGACTAGCGGCAGCTCCTACGAGCAGTACTTC.